This passage covers 29 T cell receptor beta chains from one sample sequenced in a study of T-cell memory formation after mild COVID-19. One entry per CDR3 protein, called by TCRdb with MiXCR from the 5' RACE reads. Of roughly 560,000 distinct CDR3 sequences in the sample, about a fifth are singletons; the top ten hold approximately 12%. Sample: PBMCs or a T cell subset sorted from them (not recorded which). The receptors were gathered from an adult woman who had mild COVID-19 (a few samples of this study predate the infection). Cell type and time point are not known.

The V and J genes are TRBV15 and TRBJ1-2, with D possibly being TRBD1 (6 bases). CDR1 LNHNV and CDR2 YYDKDF come from the germline V gene (reference sequence). Between the trimmed V and J ends, which lost 3 bases and 2 bases, there was a span of 13 bases. The CDR3 runs to 15 residues. In DNA, the CDR3 is TGTGCCACCAGCAGGGAAGGACAGCCAAACTATGGCTACACCTTC. Protein sequence: CATSREGQPNYGYTF.

This clonotype was detected only a few times. The chain carries TRBV5-6 and TRBJ1-2, with 7 bases matching TRBD1. V shed 2 bases and J 7 bases; nucleotides not matched to a gene: 11. Per germline, CDR1 SGHDT and CDR2 YYEEEE. This CDR3 contains 15 residues. The CDR3 sequence: CASSFPVPTGPGYTF. CDR3 nucleotide sequence: TGTGCCAGCAGCTTCCCGGTCCCGACAGGGCCTGGCTACACCTTC.

The chain joins TRBV12-3 or TRBV12-4 to TRBJ1-2; D gene uncertain. The CDR3 length is 16 residues. Trimming took 2 bases from V and 2 from J, leaving 15 bases between them. The CDR3 DNA follows: TGTGCCAGCAGTTTATTCTTACAGCAGAGGAACTATGGCTACACCTTC. Amino acids: CASSLFLQQRNYGYTF.

This chain connects TRBV20-1 to TRBJ1-5; no reliable D call. This CDR3 has 13 amino acids. Germline CDR1 and CDR2: DFQATT and SNEGSKA (reference sequence). The ends were cut back, 3 bases at V and 0 bases at J, with 6 bases in the middle. In DNA form, the CDR3 reads TGCAGTGCTAGGGTCGATAGCAATCAGCCCCAGCATTTT. Amino acid sequence: CSARVDSNQPQHF.

The chain uses TRBV5-1 and TRBJ2-3; 9 nucleotides match TRBD2. Losses at the gene ends were 1 base for V and 2 bases for J; bases not matched to a gene: 5. Germline V gene sequence: CDR1 SGHRS, CDR2 YFSETQ. This CDR3 spans 16 amino acids. The CDR3 is CASSLLAGYLTDTQYF. CDR3 DNA: TGCGCCAGCAGCTTGCTAGCGGGGTATCTCACAGATACGCAGTATTTT.

The CDR3 sequence is CASSGAGGPETQYF. In nucleotides, the CDR3 is TGCGCCAGCAGCGGAGCGGGGGGGCCAGAGACCCAGTACTTC. V is TRBV5-1 and J is TRBJ2-5, with TRBD2 matching 10 bases. The CDR3 totals 14 residues. Germline assignment: CDR1 SGHRS and CDR2 YFSETQ. Trimming took 4 bases from V and 4 from J; bases not matched to a gene: 4.

This clonotype appeared a few times. CDR3 loop: CASRSTEPIAGGPTDTQYF. CDR3 nucleotides: TGTGCCAGCAGATCCACTGAACCAATAGCGGGGGGTCCCACAGATACGCAGTATTTT. The chain links TRBV6-5 to TRBJ2-3; 10 bases align to TRBD2. Germline V gene lookup returns CDR1 MNHEY and CDR2 SVGAGI. There are 19 residues in the CDR3. The ends lost 6 bases at V and 2 bases at J; junction bases unmatched: 17.

The gene calls are TRBV6-1 and TRBJ2-7; D might be TRBD1 or TRBD2, each matching 6 bases. The germline gives CDR1 MNHNS, CDR2 SASEGT. V shed 7 bases and J shed 6 bases, with 22 bases lying between them. The length of the CDR3 is 15 residues. This CDR3 reads CASTEGVRGLGEQYF. Written as DNA, the CDR3 is TGTGCCAGCACTGAGGGAGTTCGGGGGCTAGGCGAGCAGTACTTC.

The chain links TRBV29-1 to TRBJ1-1; D is uncertain. V gave up 4 bases and J gave up 6 bases, with 12 bases separating them. Germline-derived CDR1 and CDR2 are SQVTM and ANQGSEA. The CDR3 consists of 12 residues. CDR3 sequence: CSVGGPSAEAFF. The CDR3 DNA follows: TGCAGCGTTGGCGGACCGAGCGCTGAAGCTTTCTTT.

The genes are TRBV28 and TRBJ2-5; possibly TRBD2 for D (6 bases). The V gene lost 2 bases and the J gene lost 7 bases, with 11 bases spanning the gap. Germline V gene data show CDR1 as MDHEN and CDR2 as SYDVKM. The CDR3 length is 13 residues. The CDR3 spells CASSLPGRPTQYF. The CDR3 DNA follows: TGTGCCAGCAGTTTACCAGGGAGGCCGACCCAGTACTTC. The complete variable domain, with remaining parts taken from reference TRBV28 and TRBJ2-5, reads DVKVTQSSRYLVKRTGEKVFLECVQDMDHENMFWYRQDPGLGLRLIYFSYDVKMKEKGDIPEGYSVSREKKERFSLILESASTNQTSMYLCASSLPGRPTQYFGPGTRLLVL.

This clonotype appeared a few times. This chain joins TRBV9 and TRBJ1-1; the match to TRBD1 covers 8 bases. Per germline, CDR1 SGDLS and CDR2 YYNGEE. The CDR3 has 15 amino acids. The V and J ends lost 4 bases and 5 bases, in that order; junction bases with no gene match: 10. The CDR3: CASSSRTGRSTEAFF. CDR3 in DNA: TGTGCCAGCAGCTCCCGGACAGGGAGAAGTACTGAAGCTTTCTTT.

This clonotype occurred many times. The V and J genes are TRBV30 and TRBJ1-1; no clear D. The V end lost 1 base, the J end lost 3 bases, and 9 bases lay between the germline ends. From germline, CDR1 is GTSNPN and CDR2 SVGIG (reference sequence). The CDR3 runs to 13 residues. In nucleotides, the CDR3 is TGTGCCTGGAGTGAGGCCAGTCACACTGAAGCTTTCTTT. It yields the protein CAWSEASHTEAFF.

This clonotype was observed a few times. DNA of the CDR3: TGTGCCAGCAGCCAAGATTGGGTGTCGCCTCAGCCCCAGCATTTT. Amino acids: CASSQDWVSPQPQHF. The chain recombines TRBV3-1 with TRBJ1-5, with D unclear. The V end was cut by 0 bases, the J end by 6 bases, with 12 bases between. Germline V lookup: CDR1 LGHDT, CDR2 YNNKEL (reference sequence). The CDR3 totals 15 residues.

The V and J genes are TRBV20-1 and TRBJ2-5; maybe TRBD1 (6 bases). The CDR3 runs 15 residues. Germline-derived CDR1 and CDR2 are DFQATT and SNEGSKA (reference sequence). The ends were cut back, 4 bases at V and 4 bases at J, with 19 bases in the middle. The CDR3 here is CSAIMASEGGETQYF. Here the CDR3 DNA reads TGCAGTGCTATTATGGCATCAGAAGGGGGAGAGACCCAGTACTTC.

This chain uses TRBV12-3 or TRBV12-4 with TRBJ2-1, with D maybe TRBD1 (6 bases). Trimming stripped 7 bases from V and 2 bases from J, with 12 bases between. The CDR3 runs 14 residues. The CDR3 sequence is CASTLGGPYNEQFF. CDR3 DNA sequence: TGTGCCAGCACCCTTGGGGGCCCCTACAATGAGCAGTTCTTC.

The sample holds a few counts of this clonotype. The V call is TRBV5-1, the J call TRBJ2-7; no reliable D call. CDR3 length equals 14 residues. Trimming removed 0 bases from V and 0 bases from J, with 7 bases in between. From germline, CDR1 is SGHRS and CDR2 YFSETQ. The CDR3 DNA reads as TGCGCCAGCAGCTTGGAAGTGCTCTCCTACGAGCAGTACTTC. Translating gives CASSLEVLSYEQYF.

The V gene is TRBV5-1, the J gene TRBJ1-2; weak D call: TRBD1 (5 bases). The ends were cut back, 2 bases at V and 4 bases at J, with 12 bases in the middle. The CDR3 runs to 14 residues. The germline V gene has CDR1 SGHRS and CDR2 YFSETQ. The CDR3 loop reads CASSFAGPAYGYTF. The CDR3 bases are TGCGCCAGCAGCTTCGCAGGGCCTGCCTATGGCTACACCTTC.

V is TRBV27 and J is TRBJ2-5; TRBD2 agrees at 11 bases. The CDR3 totals 17 residues. V lost 3 bases and J lost 3; bases outside the gene matches: 9. The germline gives CDR1 MNHEY, CDR2 SMNVEV (reference sequence). CDR3 loop: CASSLFSGGAGEETQYF. CDR3 coding DNA: TGTGCCAGCAGTTTGTTTAGCGGGGGGGCCGGGGAAGAGACCCAGTACTTC.

The chain links TRBV7-9 to TRBJ2-5; D is unclear. In germline, CDR1 is SEHNR, CDR2 FQNEAQ (reference sequence). CDR3 length equals 14 residues. V was clipped by 5 bases and J by 0 bases, with 10 bases between them. The CDR3, as DNA: TGTGCCAGCAGCGCCGCAGAGTACCAAGAGACCCAGTACTTC. It is translated as CASSAAEYQETQYF.

The V and J genes are TRBV7-9 and TRBJ1-3; no clear D gene. Per the germline V gene, CDR1 is SEHNR and CDR2 is FQNEAQ (reference sequence). V was shortened by 5 bases and J by 2 bases, with 7 bases between the two germline ends. CDR3 size: 13 residues. In nucleotides, the CDR3 is TGTGCCAGCAGCCCACTTGCTGGAAACACCATATATTTT. It specifies CASSPLAGNTIYF.

This clonotype showed up just a few times. CDR3 sequence reads: CASSQDLPGEQFF. In DNA, the CDR3 is TGCGCCAGCAGCCAAGATCTCCCCGGTGAGCAGTTCTTC. The chain combines TRBV4-3 with TRBJ2-1; D gene ambiguous. The CDR3 runs to 13 residues. Germline V gene sequence: CDR1 LGHNA, CDR2 YSLEER. V was shortened by 0 bases and J by 9 bases, with 9 bases between the two germline ends.

This clonotype was seen only a few times. V usage is TRBV6-6 and J usage is TRBJ1-3, with D hard to call. This CDR3 has 16 residues. Per the germline V gene, CDR1 is MNHNY and CDR2 is SVGAGI (reference sequence). Trimming took 0 bases from V and 0 from J, leaving 9 bases between them. CDR3 loop: CASSYSGRDSGNTIYF. The CDR3 bases are TGTGCCAGCAGTTACTCAGGCAGAGACTCTGGAAACACCATATATTTT.

This clonotype has more than one count but fewer than ten. V and J are TRBV6-6 and TRBJ2-7, with 10 bases lining up with TRBD1. V dropped 6 bases and J dropped 4; count of bases not matched to a gene: 3. Germline CDR1 MNHNY, CDR2 SVGAGI (reference sequence). The CDR3 length is 13 residues. This CDR3 reads CASRGTGVYEQYF. For the CDR3, the DNA is TGTGCCAGCAGGGGGACAGGGGTGTACGAGCAGTACTTC.

The chain couples TRBV11-2 to TRBJ2-1; D may be TRBD1 or TRBD2 (5 bases each). V lost 1 base to trimming and J lost 5 bases, with 9 bases between them. From germline, CDR1 is SGHAT and CDR2 FQNNGV. The length of the CDR3 is 14 residues. The CDR3 loop is CASSLAGRHNEQFF. The DNA for the CDR3 is TGTGCCAGCAGCTTAGCGGGACGGCACAATGAGCAGTTCTTC.

This clonotype was observed a handful of times. V is TRBV29-1 and J is TRBJ2-5, with 8 bases aligning to TRBD2. The CDR3 has 14 amino acids. CDR1 is SQVTM and CDR2 is ANQGSEA in the germline V gene. The trim removed 2 bases at V and 1 base at J, leaving 3 bases unmatched. Written as DNA, the CDR3 is TGCAGCGTTGAAATAGCGGGGACCCAAGAGACCCAGTACTTC. Protein product: CSVEIAGTQETQYF.

The chain recombines TRBV7-2 with TRBJ1-1, with 10 positions matching TRBD1. CDR1 is SGHTA, CDR2 FQGNSA, per germline. The CDR3 is 15 residues long. With V trimmed by 3 bases and J by 10 bases, 11 bases remained unmatched. The CDR3 coding sequence is TGTGCCAGCAGCTTTGACAGGGGGCTAGTGGAAGGAGCTTTCTTT. Encoded protein: CASSFDRGLVEGAFF.

This clonotype was counted a few times. This chain joins TRBV19 and TRBJ1-1, with TRBD1 matching 7 bases. Germline loops: CDR1 LNHDA, CDR2 SQIVND (reference sequence). Losses at the gene ends were 4 bases for V and 4 bases for J; bases not matched to a gene: 9. The CDR3 loop spans 15 amino acids. This CDR3 is CASSNQGGGGTEAFF. The CDR3 DNA is TGTGCCAGTAGTAACCAGGGGGGCGGTGGCACTGAAGCTTTCTTT.

The chain is built from TRBV29-1 and TRBJ1-3; D remains ambiguous. CDR1 is SQVTM, CDR2 ANQGSEA, per germline. The CDR3 totals 12 residues. Trimming took 4 bases from V and 4 from J, leaving 8 bases between them. The CDR3: CSVVQSGNTIYF. CDR3 bases: TGCAGCGTTGTTCAGAGCGGAAACACCATATATTTT.

The sample holds a few counts of this clonotype. V and J are TRBV7-2 and TRBJ1-5, with D perhaps matching TRBD1 (6 bases). Per the germline V gene, CDR1 is SGHTA and CDR2 is FQGNSA. The CDR3 consists of 15 residues. Trimming left V 5 bases short and J 4 bases short, with 15 bases between. The CDR3 sequence is CASSLRRGPNQPQHF. As DNA, the CDR3 is TGTGCCAGCAGCCTGCGCAGGGGCCCAAATCAGCCCCAGCATTTT.